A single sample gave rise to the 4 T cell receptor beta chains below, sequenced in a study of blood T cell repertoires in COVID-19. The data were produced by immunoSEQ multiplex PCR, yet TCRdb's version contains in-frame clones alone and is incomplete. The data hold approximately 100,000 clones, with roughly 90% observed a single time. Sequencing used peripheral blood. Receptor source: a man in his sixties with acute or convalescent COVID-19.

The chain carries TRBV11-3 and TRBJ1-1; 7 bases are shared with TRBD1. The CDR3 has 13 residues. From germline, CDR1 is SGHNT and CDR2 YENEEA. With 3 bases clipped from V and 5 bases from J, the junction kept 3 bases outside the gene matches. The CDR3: CASSFDRDTEAFF. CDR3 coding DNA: TGTGCCAGCAGCTTTGACAGGGATACTGAAGCTTTCTTT.

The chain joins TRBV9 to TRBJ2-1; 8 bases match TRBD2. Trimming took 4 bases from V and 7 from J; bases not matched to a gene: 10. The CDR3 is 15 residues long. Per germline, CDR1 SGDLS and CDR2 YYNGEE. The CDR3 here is CASSPTGVAGNEQFF. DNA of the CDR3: TGTGCCAGCAGCCCAACCGGGGTAGCGGGAAATGAGCAGTTCTTC.

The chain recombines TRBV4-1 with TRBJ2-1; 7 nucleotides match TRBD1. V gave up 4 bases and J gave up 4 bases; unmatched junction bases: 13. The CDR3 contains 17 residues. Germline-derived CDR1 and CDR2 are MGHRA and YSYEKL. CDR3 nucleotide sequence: TGCGCCAGCAGCCTCCATCTGGGACAGCCGGGTTACAATGAGCAGTTCTTC. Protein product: CASSLHLGQPGYNEQFF.

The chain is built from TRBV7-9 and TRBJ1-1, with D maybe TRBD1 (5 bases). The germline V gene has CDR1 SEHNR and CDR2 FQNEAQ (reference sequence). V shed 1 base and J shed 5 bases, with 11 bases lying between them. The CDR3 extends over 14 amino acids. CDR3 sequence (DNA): TGTGCCAGCAGCTTAGGGGGACTCGGGACTGAAGCTTTCTTT. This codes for CASSLGGLGTEAFF.